This T cell receptor beta chain originates from a study of early T cells in non-severe SARS-CoV-2 infection. Looked up from germline, CDR1 is SNHLY and CDR2 is FYNNEI. V dropped 7 bases and J dropped 2 bases, with 14 bases sitting between them. This CDR3 contains 15 residues. Each single cDNA molecule received a unique molecular identifier. TCRdb recomputed calls from the 5' RACE reads with MiXCR, one row per CDR3 protein. The sample shows 50,000 to 65,000 distinct CDR3 sequences, under 15% of them seen only once. This chain connects TRBV2 to TRBJ2-2; the D gene is possibly TRBD2 (6 bases). The sequenced sample was whole blood. This clonotype was sampled from an adult who was a healthcare worker with PCR-confirmed SARS-CoV-2 infection or an uninfected control (not recorded which). This CDR3 is CASNERRGNTGELFF. CDR3 nucleotides: TGTGCCAGCAACGAACGGCGGGGTAACACCGGGGAGCTGTTTTTT. The entire variable domain, with the rest obtained from reference TRBV2 and TRBJ2-2, is as follows: EPEVTQTPSHQVTQMGQEVILRCVPISNHLYFYWYRQILGQKVEFLVSFYNNEISEKSEIFDDQFSVERPDGSNFTLKIRSTKLEDSAMYFCASNERRGNTGELFFGEGSRLTVL.